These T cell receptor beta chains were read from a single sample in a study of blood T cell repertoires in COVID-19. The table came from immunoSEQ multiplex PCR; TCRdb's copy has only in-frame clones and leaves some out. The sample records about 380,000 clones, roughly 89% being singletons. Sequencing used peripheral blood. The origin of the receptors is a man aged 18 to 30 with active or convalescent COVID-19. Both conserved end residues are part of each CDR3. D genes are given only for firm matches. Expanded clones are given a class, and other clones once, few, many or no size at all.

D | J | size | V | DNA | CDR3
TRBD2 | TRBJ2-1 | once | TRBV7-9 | TGTGCCAGCAGCCCCGGTAAACTAGCGGTAACCAATGAGCAGTTCTTC | CASSPGKLAVTNEQFF
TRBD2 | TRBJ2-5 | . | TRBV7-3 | TGTGCCAGCAGCCCTGGGGGGGTGGGAGAGACCCAGTACTTC | CASSPGGVGETQYF
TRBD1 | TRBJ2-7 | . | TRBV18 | TGTGCCAGTTTGGGACAGGGGGGCTCCTACGAGCAGTACTTC | CASLGQGGSYEQYF
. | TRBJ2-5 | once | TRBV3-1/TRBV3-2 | TGTGCCAGCAGCCAACCCCCGGGGGAAGAGACCCAGTACTTC | CASSQPPGEETQYF
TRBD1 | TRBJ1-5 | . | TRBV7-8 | TGTGCCAGCAGCGACACAGGGGCCACGAGGCAGCCCCAGCATTTT | CASSDTGATRQPQHF
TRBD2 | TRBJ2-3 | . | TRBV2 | TGTGCCAGCAGCGCCGGGACTAGCGGGGGGTGGACAGATACGCAGTATTTT | CASSAGTSGGWTDTQYF
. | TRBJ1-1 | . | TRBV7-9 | TGTGCCAGCACCTGGGGGCTCATGAACACTGAAGCTTTCTTT | CASTWGLMNTEAFF
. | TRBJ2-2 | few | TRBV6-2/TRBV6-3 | TGTGCCAGCAGTTCGCACGGGGAGACCGGGGAGCTGTTTTTT | CASSSHGETGELFF
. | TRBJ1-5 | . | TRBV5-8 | TGTGCCAGCAGTATGGGACTGAATCAGCCCCAGCATTTT | CASSMGLNQPQHF
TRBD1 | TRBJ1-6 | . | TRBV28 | TGTGCCAGCAGTTTCGGGACAGGGGGGTTTAATTCACCCCTCCACTTT | CASSFGTGGFNSPLHF
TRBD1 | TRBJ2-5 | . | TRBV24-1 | TGTGCCACCAGTCTGCAGGGGGCGTTGGAGACCCAGTACTTC | CATSLQGALETQYF
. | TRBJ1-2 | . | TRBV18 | TGTGCCAGCTACTTCACAGGGTCCAAGGATGGCTACACCTTC | CASYFTGSKDGYTF
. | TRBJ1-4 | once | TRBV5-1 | TGCGCCAGCAGCGTCCGGGATAATGAAAAACTGTTTTTT | CASSVRDNEKLFF
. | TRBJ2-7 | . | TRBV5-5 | TGTGCCAGCAGCTTGGGGTTGCGGGGTAGCTCCTACGAGCAGTACTTC | CASSLGLRGSSYEQYF
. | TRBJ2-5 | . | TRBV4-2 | TGTGCCAGCAGCCAAGAACCTCGGGGGGAGACCCAGTACTTC | CASSQEPRGETQYF
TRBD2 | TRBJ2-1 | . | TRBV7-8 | TGTGCCAGCAGACTACTAGCGGGCCCCACCCCCCCTGAGCAGTTCTTC | CASRLLAGPTPPEQFF
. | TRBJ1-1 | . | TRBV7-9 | TGTGCCAGCAGCTTAGAGGGGGGGATGAACACTGAAGCTTTCTTT | CASSLEGGMNTEAFF
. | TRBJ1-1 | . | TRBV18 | TGTGCCAGCTCACCTTCTCCAGTTCGGGATAACACTGAAGCTTTCTTT | CASSPSPVRDNTEAFF
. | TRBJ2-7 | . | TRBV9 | TGTGCCAGCAGCCTTAGCGAGGGATACGAGCAGTACTTC | CASSLSEGYEQYF
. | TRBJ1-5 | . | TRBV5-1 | TGCGCCAGCAGCTCGCGGGAAGGGAGCAATCAGCCCCAGCATTTT | CASSSREGSNQPQHF
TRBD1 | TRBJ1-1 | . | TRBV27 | TGTGCCAGCAGTAGACAGGGAAGTTCCACTGAAGCTTTCTTT | CASSRQGSSTEAFF
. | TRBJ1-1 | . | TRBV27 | TGTGCCAGCAGTTTATTCCGCTCCCGCGGGGGCGCTGGGACTGAAGCTTTCTTT | CASSLFRSRGGAGTEAFF
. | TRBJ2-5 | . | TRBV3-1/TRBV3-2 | TGTGCCAGCAGCCCGGGGACACAAAAAGAGACCCAGTACTTC | CASSPGTQKETQYF
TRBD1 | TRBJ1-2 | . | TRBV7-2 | TGTGCCAGCAGCAGAGACAGGGCAAACTATGGCTACACCTTC | CASSRDRANYGYTF
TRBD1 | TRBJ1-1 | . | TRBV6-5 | TGTGCCAGCAGTCGAGACAGGGATCGAGCTTTCTTT | CASSRDRDRAFF
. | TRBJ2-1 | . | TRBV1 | TGCACCGCCCCCGGGACAGGGGGCCCTGATGAGCAGTTCTTC | CTAPGTGGPDEQFF
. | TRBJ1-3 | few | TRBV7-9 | TGTGCCAGCGCATCTGGGCCCTCTCGGGGAAGAGGGGGAAACACCATATATTTT | CASASGPSRGRGGNTIYF
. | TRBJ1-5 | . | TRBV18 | TGTGCCAGCTCACGGTCAGTTAGCAATCAGCCCCAGCATTTT | CASSRSVSNQPQHF
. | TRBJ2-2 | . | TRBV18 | TGTGCCAGCTCAGCCAAGAGGGAATCCGGGGAGCTGTTTTTT | CASSAKRESGELFF
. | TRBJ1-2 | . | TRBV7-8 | TGTGCCAGCAGCTCCGTTGGGGGCCACGACTATGGCTACACCTTC | CASSSVGGHDYGYTF
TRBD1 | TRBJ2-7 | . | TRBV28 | TGTGCCAGCAGTAACGTAGGGACAGCACCCTACGAGCAGTACTTC | CASSNVGTAPYEQYF
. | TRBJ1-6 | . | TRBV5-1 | TGCGCCAGCACGAAGACAGGAGCGCATAATTCACCCCTCCACTTT | CASTKTGAHNSPLHF
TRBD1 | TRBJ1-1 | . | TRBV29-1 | TGCAGCGTCTCCACAGGGGGCACTGAAGCTTTCTTT | CSVSTGGTEAFF
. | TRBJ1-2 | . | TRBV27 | TGTGCCAGCAGGGGGCTCAACTATGGCTACACCTTC | CASRGLNYGYTF
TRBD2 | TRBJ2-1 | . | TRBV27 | TGTGCCAGCAGTTTATCGGGGGCGGGAGGGTACAATGAGCAGTTCTTC | CASSLSGAGGYNEQFF
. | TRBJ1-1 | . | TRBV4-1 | TGCGCCAGCAGCCAAGTACAGTGGAAGAACACTGAAGCTTTCTTT | CASSQVQWKNTEAFF
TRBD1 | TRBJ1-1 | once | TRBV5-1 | TGCGCCAGCAGCTTACAGGGGGACACTGAAGCTTTCTTT | CASSLQGDTEAFF
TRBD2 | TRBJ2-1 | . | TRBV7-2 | TGTGCCAGCAGCTTCGAGACTAGCGCCCATGAGCAGTTCTTC | CASSFETSAHEQFF
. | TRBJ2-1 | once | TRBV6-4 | TGTGCCAGCGCGGCAGGGTCATGGGATGAGCAGTTCTTC | CASAAGSWDEQFF
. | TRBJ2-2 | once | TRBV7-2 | TGTGCCAGCAGCTTTAGTAGCACCGGGGAGCTGTTTTTT | CASSFSSTGELFF
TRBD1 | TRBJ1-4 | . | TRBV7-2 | TGTGCCAGCAGCCCAGACAGGGCTAATGAAAAACTGTTTTTT | CASSPDRANEKLFF
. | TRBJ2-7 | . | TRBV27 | TGTGCCAGCAGTATTTCCCCAGGGTTTCCCGAGCAGTACTTC | CASSISPGFPEQYF
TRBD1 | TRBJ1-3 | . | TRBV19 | TGTGCCAGTAGTAAGGAAGCCCGGGACAGCTCTGGAAACACCATATATTTT | CASSKEARDSSGNTIYF
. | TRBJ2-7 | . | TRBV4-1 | TGCGCCAGCAGCCAAGATCGGGAGCAGTACTTC | CASSQDREQYF
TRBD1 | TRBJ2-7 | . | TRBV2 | TGTGCCAGCAGTCGGGACAGGGTCGAGCAGTACTTC | CASSRDRVEQYF